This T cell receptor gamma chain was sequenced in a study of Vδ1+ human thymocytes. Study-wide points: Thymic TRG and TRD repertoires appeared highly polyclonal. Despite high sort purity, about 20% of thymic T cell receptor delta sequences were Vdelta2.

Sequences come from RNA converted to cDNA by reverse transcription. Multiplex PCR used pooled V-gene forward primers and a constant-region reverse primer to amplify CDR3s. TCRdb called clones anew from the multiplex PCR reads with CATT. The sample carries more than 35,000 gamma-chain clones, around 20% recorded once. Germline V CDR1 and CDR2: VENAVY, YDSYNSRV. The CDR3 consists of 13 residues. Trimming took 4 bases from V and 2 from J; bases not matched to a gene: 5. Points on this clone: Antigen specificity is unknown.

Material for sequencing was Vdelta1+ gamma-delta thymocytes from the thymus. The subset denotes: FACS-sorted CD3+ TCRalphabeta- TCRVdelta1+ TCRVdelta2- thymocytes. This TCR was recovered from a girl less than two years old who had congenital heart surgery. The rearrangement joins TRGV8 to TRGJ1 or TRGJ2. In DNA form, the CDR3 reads TGTGCCACCTGGGAATGGGATTATTATAAGAAACTCTTT. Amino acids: CATWEWDYYKKLF.